What follows describes a single T cell receptor (beta chain). The target antigen is unknown. The CDR3 has 16 amino acids. The junction had 9 bases not matched to a gene; V was cut back by 7 bases and J by 3 bases. Germline loops: CDR1 LGHNA, CDR2 YNFKEQ. These data come from a study of beta chain features in type 1 diabetes. Study results and caveats: TCRB CDR3 length was moderately but significantly reduced in all four CD4+ subsets of Type 1 diabetes patients.

Expressed TCRB transcripts were sequenced because the isolated RNA had all been reverse transcribed beforehand. Using immunoSEQ multiplex PCR, the repertoire was profiled, and TCRdb retains in-frame clones only, with some absent. The sample records approximately 140,000 clones, about 9.7% being singletons. The sample consisted of central memory CD4+ T cells from blood. The receptor comes from a woman between 35 and 50 years old in good health. The rearrangement joins TRBV4-2 to TRBJ2-1, with 10 bases matching TRBD2. The CDR3 region has the DNA TGTGCCAGCACCTCCGATATAGCGGGGGGCTACAATGAGCAGTTCTTC. It is translated as CASTSDIAGGYNEQFF.